This TCR beta chain was observed in a study of response to subunit inactivated influenza vaccine. From germline, CDR1 is LNHDA and CDR2 SQIVND (reference sequence). CDR3 length equals 13 residues. V lost 7 bases and J 11 bases, leaving 17 bases between the germline ends. One entry per CDR3 protein results from TCRdb running MiXCR on the RT-PCR reads. The data show 500,000 to 600,000 distinct CDR3 sequences, 14% seen once. The chain recombines TRBV19 with TRBJ2-2; D is uncertain. The sample consisted of PBMCs from blood, taken 11 to 12 days after vaccination. The origin of this receptor is a man between 50 and 59 years old who received an inactivated influenza vaccine. This chain's CDR3 is CASKGLVHGELFF. DNA for the CDR3: TGTGCCAGTAAGGGCCTGGTCCACGGAGAGCTGTTTTTT.